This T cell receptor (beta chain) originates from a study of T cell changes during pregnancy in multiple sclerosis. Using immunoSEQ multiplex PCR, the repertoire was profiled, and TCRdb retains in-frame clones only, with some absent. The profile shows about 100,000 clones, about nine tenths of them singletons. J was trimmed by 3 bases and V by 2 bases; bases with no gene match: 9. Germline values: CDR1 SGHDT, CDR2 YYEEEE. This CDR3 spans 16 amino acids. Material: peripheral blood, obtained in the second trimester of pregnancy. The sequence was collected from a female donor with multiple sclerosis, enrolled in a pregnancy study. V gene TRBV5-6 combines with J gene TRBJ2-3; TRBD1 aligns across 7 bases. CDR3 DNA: TGTGCCAGCAGCTTTGTTGACCACAGGGGAACAGATACGCAGTATTTT. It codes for CASSFVDHRGTDTQYF.